This TCR beta chain was identified during a study of T cell responses to AZD1222 COVID-19 vaccine. V lost 0 bases and J lost 2, with 16 bases in between. This CDR3 is built from 17 residues. In germline, CDR1 is LNHNV, CDR2 YYDKDF (reference sequence). In regard to this clone: Its antigen is still unknown.

General study findings and limits: Only a handful of AZD1222 recipients, several in all, had baseline seropositivity.

The method was immunoSEQ multiplex PCR; TCRdb's version includes in-frame clones alone and lacks a portion of them. In the table there are more than 120,000 clones, roughly 92% of which are singletons. Material: peripheral blood, obtained 28 days after the second AZD1222 dose. The chain links TRBV15 to TRBJ1-1; a possible D gene is TRBD1 (5 bases). This clonotype originated in an adult who received the AZD1222 COVID-19 vaccine. The chain's CDR3 is CATSRDSTGTVNTEAFF. CDR3 sequence (DNA): TGTGCCACCAGCAGAGATTCCACCGGGACGGTAAACACTGAAGCTTTCTTT.